These 11 T cell receptor beta chains were all obtained from the same sample, sequenced in a study of long-term antiretroviral therapy in people with HIV. Run at survey level, the immunoSEQ assay was version v3.0. The repertoire was sequenced with immunoSEQ multiplex PCR; TCRdb's copy has only in-frame clones and lacks some. The sample holds tens of thousands of clones, more than 75% seen once. The material sequenced was unsorted PBMCs, taken 2 years after starting antiretroviral therapy. All receptors derive from a middle-aged man with HIV.

This rearrangement joins TRBV28 to TRBJ2-5; 14 nucleotides align to TRBD2. V was pared by 4 bases and J by 5 bases, with 15 bases of the junction left unmatched. The CDR3 covers 19 residues. The germline V gene has CDR1 MDHEN and CDR2 SYDVKM. CDR3 DNA sequence: TGTGCCAGCAGTTACCCGGGGGAGACTAGCGGGGGGGCCCAGGAGACCCAGTACTTC. It codes for CASSYPGETSGGAQETQYF.

The chain combines TRBV6-6 with TRBJ2-5; D is possibly TRBD1 (6 bases). This CDR3 spans 14 amino acids. Germline assignment: CDR1 MNHNY and CDR2 SVGAGI (reference sequence). Deletions cut 2 bases from V and 3 bases from J, with 10 bases between. The CDR3, as DNA: TGTGCCAGCAGTTACGGGCAGGGGAAAGAGACCCAGTACTTC. Amino acids: CASSYGQGKETQYF.

This sequence joins TRBV19 and TRBJ1-1; D gene unclear. Trimming took off 0 bases at V and 1 base at J, with 9 bases between the two ends. The CDR3 runs 15 residues. The V gene's germline CDR1 is LNHDA and CDR2 SQIVND (reference sequence). For the CDR3, the DNA is TGTGCCAGTAGTATAGATCTTGAGGGGAACACTGAAGCTTTCTTT. Encoded protein: CASSIDLEGNTEAFF.

This clone was seen only once. The rearrangement uses TRBV6-6 and TRBJ1-6; a possible D gene is TRBD1 (6 bases). CDR1 is MNHNY and CDR2 is SVGAGI in the germline V gene (reference sequence). This CDR3 is 15 amino acids long. V gave up 2 bases and J gave up 10 bases, with 15 bases separating them. The DNA of the CDR3 is TGTGCCAGCAGTTACCGTCCAGGGGACGGGTCACCCCTCCACTTT. Amino acids: CASSYRPGDGSPLHF.

This clone was seen only once. The V call is TRBV5-4, the J call TRBJ1-1; D possibly corresponds to TRBD1 (5 bases). Trimming removed 0 bases at V and 1 base at J, with 13 bases between. The germline V gene has CDR1 SGHNT and CDR2 YYREEE (reference sequence). The CDR3 is made up of 16 amino acids. This chain's CDR3 is CASSLGGARGNTEAFF. CDR3 coding DNA: TGTGCCAGCAGCTTGGGAGGGGCACGTGGGAACACTGAAGCTTTCTTT.

The chain links TRBV11-3 to TRBJ2-2; D gene ambiguous. The germline V gene has CDR1 SGHNT and CDR2 YENEEA. The CDR3 has 12 amino acids. The V end lost 0 bases, the J end lost 7 bases, and 3 bases lay between the germline ends. The CDR3 nucleotides are TGTGCCAGCAGCTTAGAGGACGGGGAGCTGTTTTTT. Translating gives CASSLEDGELFF. Supplemented by reference TRBV11-3 and TRBJ2-2, the full variable domain reads EAGVVQSPRYKIIEKKQPVAFWCNPISGHNTLYWYLQNLGQGPELLIRYENEEAVDDSQLPKDRFSAERLKGVDSTLKIQPAELGDSAVYLCASSLEDGELFFGEGSRLTVL.

V gene TRBV14 combines with J gene TRBJ2-7; 7 nucleotides agree with TRBD2. This CDR3 spans 15 amino acids. With V trimmed by 1 base and J by 0 bases, 3 bases remained unmatched. Germline V CDR1 and CDR2: SGHDN, FVKESK. CDR3 coding DNA: TGTGCCAGCAGCCAAGGTTGGGACTACTCCTACGAGCAGTACTTC. This codes for CASSQGWDYSYEQYF.

CDR3 protein: CASNGQPSPYEQYF. DNA for the CDR3: TGTGCCAGCAATGGGCAGCCATCACCCTACGAGCAGTACTTC. The gene calls are TRBV2 and TRBJ2-7; the D is unclear. This CDR3 spans 14 amino acids. Germline CDR1 and CDR2: SNHLY and FYNNEI. Deletions cut 7 bases from V and 2 bases from J, with 15 bases between.

The rearrangement joins TRBV30 to TRBJ2-3; weak D call: TRBD2 (6 bases). CDR1 is GTSNPN, CDR2 SVGIG, per germline (reference sequence). The CDR3 contains 13 residues. Trimming took off 6 bases at V and 0 bases at J, with 10 bases between the two ends. The CDR3 sequence: CACAGRSTDTQYF. For the CDR3, the DNA is TGTGCCTGTGCGGGACGGAGCACAGATACGCAGTATTTT.

This clone came up a few times. The CDR3 bases are TGTGCCATCAGTGAGGGACAGTTTAGCAATCAGCCCCAGCATTTT. Its protein product is CAISEGQFSNQPQHF. The V gene is TRBV10-3, the J gene TRBJ1-5; the D gene is possibly TRBD1 (6 bases). Germline CDR1 and CDR2: ENHRY and SYGVKD. V was pared by 2 bases and J by 0 bases, with 8 bases between. The CDR3 has 15 amino acids.

The rearrangement joins TRBV5-1 to TRBJ1-2, with 7 bases identical to TRBD1. Germline assignment: CDR1 SGHRS and CDR2 YFSETQ. This CDR3 has 12 amino acids. The trim removed 3 bases at V and 7 bases at J, leaving 3 bases unmatched. This CDR3 is CASSWGTAGYTF. CDR3 in DNA: TGCGCCAGCAGCTGGGGGACAGCTGGCTACACCTTC.